This T cell receptor beta chain originates from a study of technical replicates of blood from a handful of donors. The CDR3 contains 20 residues. Looked up from germline, CDR1 is MGHRA and CDR2 is YSYEKL. The V gene end was trimmed by 1 base and the J gene end by 2 bases; junction bases not matched to a gene: 17. The table came from immunoSEQ multiplex PCR; TCRdb's copy has only in-frame clones and leaves some out. This table holds tens of thousands of clones, around 97% found once. This chain uses TRBV4-1 with TRBJ1-2, with 9 positions matching TRBD1. The sequenced material came from T cells isolated from PBMCs. The clonotype originates from a human donor in good health. CDR3 nucleotide sequence: TGCGCCAGCAGCCAAGGATCACCGGGACAGGGTTCTTCGGCCAACTATGGCTACACCTTC. This encodes CASSQGSPGQGSSANYGYTF.